The source of this TCR beta chain is a study of T-cell memory formation after mild COVID-19. Overall study: The TCR clusters were mostly specific to one donor. General study findings and limits: Chiefly within CM and EM were the contracting CD4+ clones; CD8+ ones were within EMRA. Balance between CD4 and CD8 was seen in clones contracting day 15 to 85, and a CD4+ lean was seen in later expanders.

The CDR3 length is 19 residues. Germline loops: CDR1 MNHEY, CDR2 SVGAGI. With V trimmed by 0 bases and J by 5 bases, 13 bases remained unmatched. One entry per CDR3 protein, called by TCRdb with MiXCR from the 5' RACE reads. In the table there are about 110,000 distinct CDR3 sequences, around 11% of which are singletons. In regard to this clonotype: Its cognate antigen is unknown.

Sequences were obtained from PBMCs or a T cell subset sorted from them (not recorded which). This TCR derives from an adult woman who had mild COVID-19 (a few samples of this study predate the infection). Cell type and time point are not known. The chain joins TRBV6-5 to TRBJ2-7; 13 positions agree with TRBD2. The CDR3 DNA follows: TGTGCCAGCAGTTACTCCCTCGGACTAGCGGGAGAGTTTCGGCACGAGCAGTACTTC. Encoded protein: CASSYSLGLAGEFRHEQYF.